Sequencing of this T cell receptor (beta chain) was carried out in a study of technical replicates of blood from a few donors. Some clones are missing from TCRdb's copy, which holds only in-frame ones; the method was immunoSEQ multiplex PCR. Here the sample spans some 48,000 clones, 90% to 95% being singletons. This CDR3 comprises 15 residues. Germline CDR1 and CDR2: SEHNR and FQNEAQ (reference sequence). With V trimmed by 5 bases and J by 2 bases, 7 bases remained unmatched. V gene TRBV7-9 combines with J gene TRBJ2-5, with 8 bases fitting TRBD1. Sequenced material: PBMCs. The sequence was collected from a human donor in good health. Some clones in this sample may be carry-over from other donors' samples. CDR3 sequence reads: CASSPPDREQETQYF. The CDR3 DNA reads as TGTGCCAGCAGCCCGCCGGACAGGGAACAAGAGACCCAGTACTTC.